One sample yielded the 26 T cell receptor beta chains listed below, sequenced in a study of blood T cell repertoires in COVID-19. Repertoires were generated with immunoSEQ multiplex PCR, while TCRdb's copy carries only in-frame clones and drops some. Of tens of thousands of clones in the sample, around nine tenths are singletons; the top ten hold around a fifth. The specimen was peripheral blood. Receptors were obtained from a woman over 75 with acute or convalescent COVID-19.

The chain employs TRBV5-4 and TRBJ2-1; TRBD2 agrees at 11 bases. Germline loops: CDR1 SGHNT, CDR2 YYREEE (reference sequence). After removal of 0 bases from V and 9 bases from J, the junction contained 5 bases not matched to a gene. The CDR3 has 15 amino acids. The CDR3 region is CASSLASGGTSEQFF. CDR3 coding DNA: TGTGCCAGCAGCTTGGCTAGCGGGGGGACCAGTGAGCAGTTCTTC.

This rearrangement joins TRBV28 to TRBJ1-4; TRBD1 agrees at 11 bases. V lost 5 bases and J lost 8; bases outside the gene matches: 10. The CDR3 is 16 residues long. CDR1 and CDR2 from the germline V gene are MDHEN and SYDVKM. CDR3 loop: CASSLLGQGALEKLFF. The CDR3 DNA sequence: TGTGCCAGCAGTCTCCTAGGACAGGGGGCTTTGGAAAAACTGTTTTTT. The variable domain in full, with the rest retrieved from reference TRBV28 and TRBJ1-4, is DVKVTQSSRYLVKRTGEKVFLECVQDMDHENMFWYRQDPGLGLRLIYFSYDVKMKEKGDIPEGYSVSREKKERFSLILESASTNQTSMYLCASSLLGQGALEKLFFGSGTQLSVL.

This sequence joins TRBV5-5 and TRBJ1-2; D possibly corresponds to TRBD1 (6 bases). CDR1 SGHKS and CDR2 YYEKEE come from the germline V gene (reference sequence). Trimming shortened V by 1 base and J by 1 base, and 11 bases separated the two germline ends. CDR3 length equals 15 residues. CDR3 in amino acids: CASSLLQGGNYGYTF. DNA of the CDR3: TGTGCCAGCAGCTTGCTACAGGGTGGTAACTATGGCTACACCTTC.

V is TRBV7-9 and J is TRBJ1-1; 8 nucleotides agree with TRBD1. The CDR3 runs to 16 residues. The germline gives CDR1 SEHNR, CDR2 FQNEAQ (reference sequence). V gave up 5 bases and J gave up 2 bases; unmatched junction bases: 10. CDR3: CASSPPTGAVNTEAFF. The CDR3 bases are TGTGCCAGCAGCCCACCGACAGGGGCGGTTAACACTGAAGCTTTCTTT.

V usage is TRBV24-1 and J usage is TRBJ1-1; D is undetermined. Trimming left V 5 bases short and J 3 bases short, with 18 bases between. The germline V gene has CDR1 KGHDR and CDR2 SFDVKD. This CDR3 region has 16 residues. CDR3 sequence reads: CATSGTGEGRDTEAFF. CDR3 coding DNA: TGTGCCACCAGTGGGACTGGGGAAGGAAGGGACACTGAAGCTTTCTTT.

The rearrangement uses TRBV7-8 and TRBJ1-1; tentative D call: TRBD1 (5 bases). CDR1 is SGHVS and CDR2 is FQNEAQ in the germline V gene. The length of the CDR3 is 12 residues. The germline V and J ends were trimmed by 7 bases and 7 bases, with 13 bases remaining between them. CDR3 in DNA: TGTGCCAGCACCCCGACAGAGAGTGAAGCTTTCTTT. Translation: CASTPTESEAFF.

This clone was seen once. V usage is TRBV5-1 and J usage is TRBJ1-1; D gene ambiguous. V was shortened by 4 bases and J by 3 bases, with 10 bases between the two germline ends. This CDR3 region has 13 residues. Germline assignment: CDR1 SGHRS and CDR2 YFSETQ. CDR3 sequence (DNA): TGCGCCAGCAGCCCGCCGCGGGACACTGAAGCTTTCTTT. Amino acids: CASSPPRDTEAFF.

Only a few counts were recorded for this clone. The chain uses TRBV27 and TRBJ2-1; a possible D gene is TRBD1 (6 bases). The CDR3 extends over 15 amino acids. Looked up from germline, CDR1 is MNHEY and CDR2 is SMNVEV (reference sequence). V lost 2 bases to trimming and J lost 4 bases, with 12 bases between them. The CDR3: CASSLTSRGYNEQFF. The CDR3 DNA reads TGTGCCAGCAGTTTAACCTCGAGGGGGTACAATGAGCAGTTCTTC.

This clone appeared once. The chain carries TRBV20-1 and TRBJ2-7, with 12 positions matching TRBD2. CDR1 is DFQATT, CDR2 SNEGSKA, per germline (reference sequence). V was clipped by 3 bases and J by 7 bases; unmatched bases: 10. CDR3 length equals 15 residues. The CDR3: CSASFLAGGPSEQYF. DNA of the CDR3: TGCAGTGCTAGTTTTCTAGCGGGAGGGCCAAGTGAGCAGTACTTC.

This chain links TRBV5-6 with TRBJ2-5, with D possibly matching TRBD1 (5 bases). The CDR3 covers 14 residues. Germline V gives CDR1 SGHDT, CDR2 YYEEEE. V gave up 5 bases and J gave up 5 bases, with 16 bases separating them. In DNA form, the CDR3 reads TGTGCCAGCAGTTTCGACAGTCTGGGGGAGACCCAGTACTTC. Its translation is CASSFDSLGETQYF.

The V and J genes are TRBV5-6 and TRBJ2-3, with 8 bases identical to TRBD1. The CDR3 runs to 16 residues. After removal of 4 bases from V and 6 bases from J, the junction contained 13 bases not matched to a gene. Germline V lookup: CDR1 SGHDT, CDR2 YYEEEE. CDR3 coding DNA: TGTGCCAGCAGCCTGGAGGGGGCAGGGGGCTGGGATACGCAGTATTTT. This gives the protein CASSLEGAGGWDTQYF.

As DNA, the CDR3 is TGTGCCAGCAGTCGGGGGAGTTACAATGAGCAGTTCTTC. Protein sequence: CASSRGSYNEQFF. The V gene is TRBV6-4, the J gene TRBJ2-1, with D perhaps TRBD2 (6 bases). Germline CDR1 MRHNA, CDR2 SNTAGT. Trimming cost V 5 bases and J 4 bases, with 9 bases left between them. This CDR3 contains 13 residues.

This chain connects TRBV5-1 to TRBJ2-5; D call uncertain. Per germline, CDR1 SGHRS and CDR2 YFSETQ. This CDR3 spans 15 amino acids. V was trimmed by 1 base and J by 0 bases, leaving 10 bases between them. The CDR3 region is CASSLYSPYQETQYF. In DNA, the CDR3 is TGCGCCAGCAGCTTGTATTCCCCGTACCAAGAGACCCAGTACTTC.

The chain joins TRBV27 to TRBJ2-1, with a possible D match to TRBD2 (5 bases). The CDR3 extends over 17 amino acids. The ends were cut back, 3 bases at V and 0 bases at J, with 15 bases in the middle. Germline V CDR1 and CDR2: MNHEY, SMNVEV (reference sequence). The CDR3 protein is CASSLSTGVSSYNEQFF. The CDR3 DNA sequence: TGTGCCAGCAGTTTGTCAACCGGGGTTAGCTCCTACAATGAGCAGTTCTTC.

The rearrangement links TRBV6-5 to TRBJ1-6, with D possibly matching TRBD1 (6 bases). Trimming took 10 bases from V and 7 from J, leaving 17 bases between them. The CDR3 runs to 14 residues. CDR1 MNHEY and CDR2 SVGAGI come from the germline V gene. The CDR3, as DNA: TGTGCCACCTGGGCCGGGACACGAAATTCACCCCTCCACTTT. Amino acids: CATWAGTRNSPLHF.

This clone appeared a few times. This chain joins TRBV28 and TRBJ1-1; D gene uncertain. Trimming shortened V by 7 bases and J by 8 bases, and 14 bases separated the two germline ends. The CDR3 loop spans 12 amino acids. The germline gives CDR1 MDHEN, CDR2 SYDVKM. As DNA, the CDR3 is TGTGCCAGCAAAACCACGCTGGCCGAAGCTTTCTTT. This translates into CASKTTLAEAFF.

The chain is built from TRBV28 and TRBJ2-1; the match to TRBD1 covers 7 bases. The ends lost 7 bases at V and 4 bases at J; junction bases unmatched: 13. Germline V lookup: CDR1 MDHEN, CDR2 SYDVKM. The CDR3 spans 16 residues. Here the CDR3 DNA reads TGTGCCAGCAAAAGCTCAAAGGGACAGAGTTACAATGAGCAGTTCTTC. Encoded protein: CASKSSKGQSYNEQFF.

The CDR3 sequence: CASSEGYNQPQHF. The CDR3 DNA follows: TGTGCCAGCAGCGAGGGATACAATCAGCCCCAGCATTTT. The chain links TRBV7-8 to TRBJ1-5; no definite D call. This CDR3 is 13 amino acids long. Germline CDR1 is SGHVS and CDR2 is FQNEAQ. The ends were cut back, 5 bases at V and 3 bases at J, with 8 bases in the middle.

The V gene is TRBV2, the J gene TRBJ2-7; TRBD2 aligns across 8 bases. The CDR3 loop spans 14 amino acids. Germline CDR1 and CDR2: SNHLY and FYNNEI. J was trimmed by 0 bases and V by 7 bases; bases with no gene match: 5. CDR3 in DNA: TGTGCCAGCAAAAAAAGCGGGAGCTCCTACGAGCAGTACTTC. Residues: CASKKSGSSYEQYF.

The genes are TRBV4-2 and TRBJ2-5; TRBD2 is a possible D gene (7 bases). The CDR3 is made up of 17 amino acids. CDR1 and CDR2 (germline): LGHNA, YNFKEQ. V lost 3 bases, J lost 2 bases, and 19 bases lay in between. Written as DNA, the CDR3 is TGTGCCAGCAGCCAGTCAGTACAGGGAGGGGGTCAAGAGACCCAGTACTTC. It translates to CASSQSVQGGGQETQYF.

The CDR3 loop is CASSSLGKREGYTF. The CDR3 bases are TGTGCCAGCAGTTCCCTTGGGAAAAGGGAGGGCTACACCTTC. The chain uses TRBV27 and TRBJ1-2; D gene uncertain. Trimming stripped 4 bases from V and 8 bases from J, with 17 bases between. CDR1 and CDR2 (germline): MNHEY, SMNVEV (reference sequence). The CDR3 is 14 amino acids.

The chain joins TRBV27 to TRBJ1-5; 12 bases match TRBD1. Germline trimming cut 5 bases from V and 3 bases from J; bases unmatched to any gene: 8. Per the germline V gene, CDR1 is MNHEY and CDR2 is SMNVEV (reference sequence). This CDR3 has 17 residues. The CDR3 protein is CASSIGTGGPLNQPQHF. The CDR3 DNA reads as TGTGCCAGCAGTATCGGGACAGGGGGCCCCCTCAATCAGCCCCAGCATTTT.

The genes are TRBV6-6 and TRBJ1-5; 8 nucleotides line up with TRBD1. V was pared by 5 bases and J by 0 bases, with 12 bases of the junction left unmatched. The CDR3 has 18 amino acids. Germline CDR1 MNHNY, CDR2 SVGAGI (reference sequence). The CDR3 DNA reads TGTGCCAGCAGTCCGGACAGGGTCGGGAGGTATAGCAATCAGCCCCAGCATTTT. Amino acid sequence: CASSPDRVGRYSNQPQHF.

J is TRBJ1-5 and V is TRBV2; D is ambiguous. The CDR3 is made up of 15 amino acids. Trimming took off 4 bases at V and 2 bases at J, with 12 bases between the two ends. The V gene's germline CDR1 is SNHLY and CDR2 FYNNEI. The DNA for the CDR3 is TGTGCCAGCAGTGTGGGGAGGGAAGGCAATCAGCCCCAGCATTTT. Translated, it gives CASSVGREGNQPQHF.

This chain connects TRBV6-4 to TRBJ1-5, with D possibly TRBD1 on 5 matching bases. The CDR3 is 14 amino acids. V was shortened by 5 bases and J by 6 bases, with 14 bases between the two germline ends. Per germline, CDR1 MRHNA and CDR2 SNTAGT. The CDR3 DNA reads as TGTGCCAGCAGTACGGAGGGGCTCGGTCAGCCCCAGCATTTT. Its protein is CASSTEGLGQPQHF.

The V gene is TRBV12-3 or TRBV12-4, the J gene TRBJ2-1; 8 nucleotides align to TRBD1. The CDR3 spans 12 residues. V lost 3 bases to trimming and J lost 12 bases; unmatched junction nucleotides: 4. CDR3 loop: CASSLVQGGQFF. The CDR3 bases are TGTGCCAGCAGTTTGGTACAGGGGGGGCAGTTCTTC.